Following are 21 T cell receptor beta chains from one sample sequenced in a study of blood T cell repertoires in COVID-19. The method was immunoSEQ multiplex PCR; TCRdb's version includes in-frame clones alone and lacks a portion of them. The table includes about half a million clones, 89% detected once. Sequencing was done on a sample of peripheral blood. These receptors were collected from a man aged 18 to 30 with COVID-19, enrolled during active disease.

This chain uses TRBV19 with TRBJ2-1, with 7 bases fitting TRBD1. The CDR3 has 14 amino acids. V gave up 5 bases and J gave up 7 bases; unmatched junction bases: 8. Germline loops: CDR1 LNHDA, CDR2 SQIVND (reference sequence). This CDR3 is CASSSGTARNEQFF. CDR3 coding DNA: TGTGCCAGTAGTTCCGGGACAGCTCGGAATGAGCAGTTCTTC.

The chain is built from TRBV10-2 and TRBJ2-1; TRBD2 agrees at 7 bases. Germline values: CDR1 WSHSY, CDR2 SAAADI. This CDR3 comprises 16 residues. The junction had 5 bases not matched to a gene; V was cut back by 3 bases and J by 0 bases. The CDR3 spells CASSDPAGISYNEQFF. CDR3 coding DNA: TGCGCCAGCAGTGACCCAGCGGGGATCTCCTACAATGAGCAGTTCTTC.

For the CDR3, the DNA is TGTGCCAGCAGCGTGTCTAGCGGGGGGGCCTACAATGAGCAGTTCTTC. It translates to CASSVSSGGAYNEQFF. V and J are TRBV9 and TRBJ2-1; TRBD2 aligns across 12 bases. The junction had 2 bases not matched to a gene; V was cut back by 2 bases and J by 2 bases. CDR1 SGDLS and CDR2 YYNGEE come from the germline V gene. CDR3 length: 16 residues.

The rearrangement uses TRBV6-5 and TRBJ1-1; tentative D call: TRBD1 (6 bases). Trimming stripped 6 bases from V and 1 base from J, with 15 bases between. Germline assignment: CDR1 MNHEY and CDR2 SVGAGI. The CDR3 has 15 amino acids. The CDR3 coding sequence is TGTGCCAGCAGACCCAACGACAGGCCGAACACTGAAGCTTTCTTT. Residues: CASRPNDRPNTEAFF.

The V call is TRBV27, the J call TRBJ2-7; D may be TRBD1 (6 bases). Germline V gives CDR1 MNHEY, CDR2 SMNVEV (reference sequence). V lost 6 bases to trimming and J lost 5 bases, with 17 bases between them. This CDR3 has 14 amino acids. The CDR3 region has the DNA TGTGCCAGCAGCTTCTCGGGACAATCAAACGAGCAGTACTTC. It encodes CASSFSGQSNEQYF.

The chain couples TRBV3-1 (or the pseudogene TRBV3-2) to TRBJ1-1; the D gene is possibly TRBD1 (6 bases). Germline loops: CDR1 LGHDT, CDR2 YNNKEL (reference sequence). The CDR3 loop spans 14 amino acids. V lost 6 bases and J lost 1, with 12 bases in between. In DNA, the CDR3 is TGTGCCAGCAGTTTCACACAGGGGAACACTGAAGCTTTCTTT. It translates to CASSFTQGNTEAFF.

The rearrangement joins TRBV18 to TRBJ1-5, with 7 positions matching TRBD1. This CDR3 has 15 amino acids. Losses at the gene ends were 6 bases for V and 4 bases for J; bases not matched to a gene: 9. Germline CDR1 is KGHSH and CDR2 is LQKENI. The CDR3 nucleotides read TGTGCCAGCTCCCCTGGACAGGCGACAAATCAGCCCCAGCATTTT. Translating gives CASSPGQATNQPQHF. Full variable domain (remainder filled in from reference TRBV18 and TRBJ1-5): NAGVMQNPRHLVRRRGQEARLRCSPMKGHSHVYWYRQLPEEGLKFMVYLQKENIIDESGMPKERFSAEFPKEGPSILRIQQVVRGDSAAYFCASSPGQATNQPQHFGDGTRLSIL.

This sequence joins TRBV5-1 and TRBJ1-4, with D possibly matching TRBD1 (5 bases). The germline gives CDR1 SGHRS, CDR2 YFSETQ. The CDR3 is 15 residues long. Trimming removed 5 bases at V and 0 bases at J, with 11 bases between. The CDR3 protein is CASSRGGATNEKLFF. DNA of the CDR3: TGCGCCAGCAGTCGGGGAGGGGCAACTAATGAAAAACTGTTTTTT.

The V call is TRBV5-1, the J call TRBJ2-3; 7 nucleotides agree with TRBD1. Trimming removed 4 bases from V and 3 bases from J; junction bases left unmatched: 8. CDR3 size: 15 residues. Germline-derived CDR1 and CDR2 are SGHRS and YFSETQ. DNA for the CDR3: TGCGCCAGCAGCGCAACAGGGGTGAGGACAGATACGCAGTATTTT. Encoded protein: CASSATGVRTDTQYF. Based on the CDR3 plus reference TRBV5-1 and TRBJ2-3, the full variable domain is KAGVTQTPRYLIKTRGQQVTLSCSPISGHRSVSWYQQTPGQGLQFLFEYFSETQRNKGNFPGRFSGRQFSNSRSEMNVSTLELGDSALYLCASSATGVRTDTQYFGPGTRLTVL.

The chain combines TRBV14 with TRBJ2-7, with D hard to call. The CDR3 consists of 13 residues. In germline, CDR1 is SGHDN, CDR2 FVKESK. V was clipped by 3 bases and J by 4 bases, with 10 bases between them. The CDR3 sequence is CASSQSVTYEQYF. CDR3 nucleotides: TGTGCCAGCAGCCAGTCCGTTACTTACGAGCAGTACTTC. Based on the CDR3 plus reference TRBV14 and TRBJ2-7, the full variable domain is EAGVTQFPSHSVIEKGQTVTLRCDPISGHDNLYWYRRVMGKEIKFLLHFVKESKQDESGMPNNRFLAERTGGTYSTLKVQPAELEDSGVYFCASSQSVTYEQYFGPGTRLTVT.

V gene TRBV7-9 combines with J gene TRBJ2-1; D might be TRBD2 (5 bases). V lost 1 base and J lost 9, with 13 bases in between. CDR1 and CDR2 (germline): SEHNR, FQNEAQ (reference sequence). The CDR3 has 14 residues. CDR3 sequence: CASSLGGLGSEQFF. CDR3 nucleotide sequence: TGTGCCAGCAGCTTAGGCGGGTTAGGATCTGAGCAGTTCTTC. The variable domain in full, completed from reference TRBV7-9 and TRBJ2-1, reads DTGVSQNPRHKITKRGQNVTFRCDPISEHNRLYWYRQTLGQGPEFLTYFQNEAQLEKSRLLSDRFSAERPKGSFSTLEIQRTEQGDSAMYLCASSLGGLGSEQFFGPGTRLTVL.

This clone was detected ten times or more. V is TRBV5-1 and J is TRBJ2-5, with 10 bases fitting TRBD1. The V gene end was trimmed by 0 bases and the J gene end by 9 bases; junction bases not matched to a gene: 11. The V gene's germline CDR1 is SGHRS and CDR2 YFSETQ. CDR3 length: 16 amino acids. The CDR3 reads CASSLGTGGLWEAQYF. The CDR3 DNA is TGCGCCAGCAGCTTGGGGACAGGGGGACTCTGGGAGGCCCAGTACTTC.

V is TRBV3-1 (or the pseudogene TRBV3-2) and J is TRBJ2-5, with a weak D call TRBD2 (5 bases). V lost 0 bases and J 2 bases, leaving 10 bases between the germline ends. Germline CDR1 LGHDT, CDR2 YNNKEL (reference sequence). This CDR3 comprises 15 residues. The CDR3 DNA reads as TGTGCCAGCAGCCAAGATTCGGGAAAACAAGAGACCCAGTACTTC. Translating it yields CASSQDSGKQETQYF.

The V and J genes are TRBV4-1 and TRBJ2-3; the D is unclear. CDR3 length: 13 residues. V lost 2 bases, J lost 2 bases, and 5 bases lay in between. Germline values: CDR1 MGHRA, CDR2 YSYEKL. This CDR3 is CASSQSFTDTQYF. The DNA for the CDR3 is TGCGCCAGCAGCCAATCGTTCACAGATACGCAGTATTTT.

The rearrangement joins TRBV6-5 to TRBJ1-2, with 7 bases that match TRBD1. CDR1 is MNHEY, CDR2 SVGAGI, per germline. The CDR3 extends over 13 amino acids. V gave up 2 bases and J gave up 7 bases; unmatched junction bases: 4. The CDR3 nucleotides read TGTGCCAGCAGTTACCGACAGGGAAGTGGCTACACCTTC. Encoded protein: CASSYRQGSGYTF.

The CDR3 nucleotides are TGTGCCAGCAGCGCCTACCAGGGTTCCTACAATGAGCAGTTCTTC. It yields the protein CASSAYQGSYNEQFF. This rearrangement joins TRBV7-3 to TRBJ2-1; possible D gene TRBD1, 5 bases. Germline CDR1 SGHTA, CDR2 FQGTGA. Trimming shortened V by 5 bases and J by 1 base, and 12 bases separated the two germline ends. The CDR3 has 15 residues.

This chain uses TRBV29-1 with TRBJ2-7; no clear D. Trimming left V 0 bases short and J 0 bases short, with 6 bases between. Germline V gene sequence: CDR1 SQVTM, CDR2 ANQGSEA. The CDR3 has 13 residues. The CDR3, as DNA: TGCAGCGTTGAAGACCCAGTCTCCTACGAGCAGTACTTC. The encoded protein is CSVEDPVSYEQYF.

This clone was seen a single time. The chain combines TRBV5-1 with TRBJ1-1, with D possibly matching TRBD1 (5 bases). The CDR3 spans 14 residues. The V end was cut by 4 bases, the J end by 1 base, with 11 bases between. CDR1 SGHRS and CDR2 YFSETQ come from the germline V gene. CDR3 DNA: TGCGCCAGCAGCCCGGGACTGCCGAACACTGAAGCTTTCTTT. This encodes CASSPGLPNTEAFF.

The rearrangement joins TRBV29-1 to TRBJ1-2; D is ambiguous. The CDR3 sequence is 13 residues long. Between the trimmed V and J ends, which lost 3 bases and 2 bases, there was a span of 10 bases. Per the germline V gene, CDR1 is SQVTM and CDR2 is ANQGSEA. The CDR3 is CSVERLPNYGYTF. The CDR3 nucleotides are TGCAGCGTTGAGAGGCTCCCCAACTATGGCTACACCTTC. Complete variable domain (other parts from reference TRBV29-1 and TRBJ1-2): SAVISQKPSRDICQRGTSLTIQCQVDSQVTMMFWYRQQPGQSLTLIATANQGSEATYESGFVIDKFPISRPNLTFSTLTVSNMSPEDSSIYLCSVERLPNYGYTFGSGTRLTVV.

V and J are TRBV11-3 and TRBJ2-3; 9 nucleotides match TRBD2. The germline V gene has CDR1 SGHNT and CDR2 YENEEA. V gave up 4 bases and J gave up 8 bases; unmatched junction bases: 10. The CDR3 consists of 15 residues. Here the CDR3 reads CASSSFSGSTGTQYF. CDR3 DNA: TGTGCCAGCAGCTCCTTTAGCGGGAGTACCGGTACGCAGTATTTT.

The CDR3 reads CASSEGTSGYNEQFF. For the CDR3, the DNA is TGTGCCAGTAGTGAGGGGACTAGCGGGTACAATGAGCAGTTCTTC. The chain recombines TRBV19 with TRBJ2-1; 12 bases agree with TRBD2. The germline V gene has CDR1 LNHDA and CDR2 SQIVND (reference sequence). The trim removed 5 bases at V and 4 bases at J, leaving 3 bases unmatched. There are 15 residues in the CDR3.